This T cell receptor beta chain came from a study of blood T cell repertoires in COVID-19. About the research overall: COVID-19 samples, acute and convalescent, were from the United States, Italy and Spain. T cells, B-cell-depleted T cells, or PBMCs supplied cDNA or gDNA.

CDR1 and CDR2 from the germline V gene are SGHRS and YFSETQ. The length of the CDR3 is 13 residues. V dropped 0 bases and J dropped 4 bases, with 7 bases sitting between them. As handled by the study authors: Reference gene primer amplification gave nucleated cell count estimates. Sequenced by immunoSEQ multiplex PCR; TCRdb stores in-frame clones only, minus some. Clone size and V and J calls were adopted from that table, with D and trimming inferred from the DNA. The sample lists roughly 320,000 clones; roughly 85% were seen once. The receptor was isolated from a human donor in a cohort sampled during active COVID-19. Sequencing was done on a sample of peripheral blood. The chain employs TRBV5-1 and TRBJ2-5; TRBD1 might be the D (5 bases). CDR3 sequence reads: CASSLGQGETQYF. The CDR3 bases are TGCGCCAGCAGCTTGGGGCAGGGAGAGACCCAGTACTTC.